One sample yielded the 10 T cell receptor beta chains listed below, sequenced in a study of regulatory T cells in long-lasting Graves disease. The time point was: newly diagnosed GD, antithyroid drugs for less than 3 months. PBMCs provided the RNA from which the TCR library was made. The authors built TCR beta libraries using iRepertoire HTBI primers and Arm-PCR of CDR3 regions. MiXCR, run by TCRdb on the multiplex PCR reads, gives a single entry per CDR3 protein. The sample holds over 500,000 distinct CDR3 sequences, 15% to 20% seen once. The sample was also reused in another study, on T cells in Graves' hyperthyroidism and ophthalmopathy.

The sequencing here drew on peripheral blood mononuclear cells (PBMCs), taken at new diagnosis, from a patient treated with antithyroid drugs. The receptors shown here come from a man aged 18-30 years with Graves disease.

This clonotype showed up many times. The V and J genes are TRBV20-1 and TRBJ1-1; 9 bases fit TRBD1. The ends lost 2 bases at V and 3 bases at J; junction bases unmatched: 7. CDR3 size: 15 residues. Germline V lookup: CDR1 DFQATT, CDR2 SNEGSKA (reference sequence). The CDR3 DNA reads TGCAGTGCTAGAAGACAGGGGGAGGAGTACACTGAAGCTTTCTTT. Its protein is CSARRQGEEYTEAFF.

CDR3 sequence (DNA): TGTGCCAGCAGCTTAGAAGAGACTAATGAGCAGTTCTTC. It encodes CASSLEETNEQFF. The rearrangement links TRBV13 to TRBJ2-1; unclear D gene. Germline lookup yields CDR1 PRHDT and CDR2 FYEKMQ (reference sequence). The ends were cut back, 1 base at V and 7 bases at J, with 8 bases in the middle. This CDR3 comprises 13 residues.

This clonotype appeared a few times. J is TRBJ2-5 and V is TRBV4-1; 7 positions agree with TRBD2. CDR3 length equals 13 residues. V was pared by 0 bases and J by 10 bases, with 5 bases of the junction left unmatched. The germline gives CDR1 MGHRA, CDR2 YSYEKL. The chain's CDR3 is CASSQEGGWSQYF. The CDR3 DNA reads TGCGCCAGCAGCCAAGAGGGGGGGTGGAGCCAGTACTTC.

This clonotype was observed at least ten times. The chain carries TRBV27 and TRBJ1-5; TRBD1 agrees at 12 bases. CDR1 is MNHEY, CDR2 SMNVEV, per germline (reference sequence). The CDR3 totals 15 residues. V was pared by 4 bases and J by 7 bases, with 5 bases of the junction left unmatched. CDR3 sequence: CASSSGTGGRQPQHF. As DNA, the CDR3 is TGTGCCAGCAGTTCCGGGACAGGGGGCAGGCAGCCCCAGCATTTT.

There are a few counts of this clonotype. J is TRBJ2-5 and V is TRBV7-8; no definite D call. The length of the CDR3 is 14 residues. Germline V gene lookup returns CDR1 SGHVS and CDR2 FQNEAQ. Trimming shortened V by 7 bases and J by 5 bases, and 17 bases separated the two germline ends. The CDR3 region is CASTREAKGETQYF. The CDR3 DNA reads TGTGCCAGCACCCGCGAGGCAAAAGGGGAGACCCAGTACTTC.

This clonotype was found many times. One junction end does not reproduce the germline sequence, and a read error may be involved. V usage is TRBV2 and J usage is TRBJ2-1; 7 bases are shared with TRBD1. Germline CDR1 SNHLY, CDR2 FYNNEI. This CDR3 region has 13 residues. DNA of the CDR3: TGTGCCAGCACCGTTACAGGGGAAGACGCGCTGAGCTTC. Residues: CASTVTGEDALSF.

This clonotype has at least ten counts. The V and J genes are TRBV30 and TRBJ2-7; unclear D gene. V dropped 0 bases and J dropped 6 bases, with 9 bases sitting between them. Germline V gene sequence: CDR1 GTSNPN, CDR2 SVGIG (reference sequence). The CDR3 has 12 residues. The CDR3 is CAWSVRGGEQYF. Written as DNA, the CDR3 is TGTGCCTGGAGTGTACGAGGCGGCGAGCAGTACTTC. Using reference TRBV30 and TRBJ2-7 for the parts outside the CDR3, the full variable domain is SQTIHQWPATLVQPVGSPLSLECTVEGTSNPNLYWYRQAAGRGLQLLFYSVGIGQISSEVPQNLSASRPQDRQFILSSKKLLLSDSGFYLCAWSVRGGEQYFGPGTRLTVT.

The chain is built from TRBV27 and TRBJ1-5, with TRBD1 as a possible D gene (6 bases). Germline values: CDR1 MNHEY, CDR2 SMNVEV (reference sequence). The CDR3 is 15 residues long. With 3 bases removed from V and 0 bases from J, the gap between germline ends came to 9 bases. DNA for the CDR3: TGTGCCAGCAGTTTCCAGGGGTATAGCAATCAGCCCCAGCATTTT. The encoded protein is CASSFQGYSNQPQHF.

This clonotype has at least ten counts. The chain employs TRBV11-3 and TRBJ2-3; D might be TRBD2 (6 bases). The germline V and J ends were trimmed by 5 bases and 2 bases, with 17 bases remaining between them. The CDR3 length is 16 residues. CDR1 is SGHNT and CDR2 is YENEEA in the germline V gene. The CDR3: CASSADGSLPTDTQYF. The DNA for the CDR3 is TGTGCCAGCAGCGCCGACGGGAGTCTACCCACAGATACGCAGTATTTT.

This clonotype was recorded at least ten times. CDR3 in DNA: TGTGCCAGCAGCCAAGGGGAAGGACAGCCCCAGCATTTT. This sequence encodes CASSQGEGQPQHF. The gene calls are TRBV3-1 and TRBJ1-5, with unresolved D. This CDR3 is 13 amino acids long. Germline CDR1 and CDR2: LGHDT and YNNKEL (reference sequence). The germline V and J ends were trimmed by 1 base and 7 bases, with 8 bases remaining between them.